The source of this T cell receptor beta chain is a study of cytomegalovirus exposure and HLA in healthy donors. The sample holds one count of this clone. Antigen: not known. This CDR3 is 16 amino acids long. Trimming took 2 bases from V and 2 from J, leaving 13 bases between them. Germline loops: CDR1 MDHEN, CDR2 SYDVKM. The PCR made use of 60 Vbeta and 13 Jbeta primers. Assay: immunoSEQ multiplex PCR; the TCRdb copy retains only in-frame clones and omits some. The data contain 90,000 or so clones, approximately 83% of them singletons. Study-wide results and limits: For most subjects, TCR beta sequences were reported to predict HLA-A and HLA-B alleles with accuracy. The listing of 150 to 200 TCR beta chains classed them as cytomegalovirus-associated. Earlier analysis found most TCR beta V segments productive about 87% or about 30% of the time. Most TCR sequences were seen very rarely across donors, but some public TCRs occurred in many.

The TCR was taken from a man in his forties or fifties in good health and CMV-seronegative. Sequencing used PBMCs. The genes are TRBV28 and TRBJ1-3; D ambiguous. Here the CDR3 reads CASSLKAVNPGNTIYF. CDR3 DNA sequence: TGTGCCAGCAGTTTAAAGGCGGTAAATCCTGGAAACACCATATATTTT.